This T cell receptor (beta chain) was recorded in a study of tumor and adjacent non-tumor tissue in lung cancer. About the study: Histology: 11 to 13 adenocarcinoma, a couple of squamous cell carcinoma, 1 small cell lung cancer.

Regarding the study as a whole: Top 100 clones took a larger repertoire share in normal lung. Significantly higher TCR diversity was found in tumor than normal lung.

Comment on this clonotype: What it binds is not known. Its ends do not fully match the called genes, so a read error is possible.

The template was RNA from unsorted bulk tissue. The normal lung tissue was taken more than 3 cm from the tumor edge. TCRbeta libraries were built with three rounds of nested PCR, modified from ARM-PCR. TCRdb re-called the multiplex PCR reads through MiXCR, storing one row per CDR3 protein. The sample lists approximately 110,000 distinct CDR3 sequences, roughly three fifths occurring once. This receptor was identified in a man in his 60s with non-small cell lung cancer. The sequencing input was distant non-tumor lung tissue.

DNA for the CDR3: TGTGCCAGCAGCCTACAGGTTTTGGAACAGCCCCAACATTTT. Translated, it gives CASSLQVLEQPQHF. This chain links TRBV7-8 with TRBJ1-5, with D possibly matching TRBD1 (5 bases). The length of the CDR3 is 14 residues. The germline V gene encodes CDR1 SGHVS and CDR2 FQNEAQ.